Below, 9 T cell receptor beta chains from the same sample are listed, as sequenced in a study of CD8 T cells in acute hepatitis C reinfection (dated by TCRdb to the early 2020s). The time point label of this sample denotes: naive CD8 control sorted from an acute-time-point sample. Library preparation employed the immunoSEQ multiplex PCR assay. What TCRdb holds here is the immuneACCESS table cut down to in-frame rearrangements. Part of the clones is not present; checked against another copy, under half of the missing clones reflect an unresolved V gene, and the others are unexplained. The sample profile shows about 40,000 clones; approximately 85% of them were found once. Jointly, the top ten make up approximately 11% of the sample. What was sequenced was naive CD8+ T cells from PBMCs. The cell subset or site tag for this specimen amounts to: sorted total naive CD45RO-negative CD8+ T cells. The receptors shown here come from a young woman who spontaneously cleared hepatitis C infection.

The rearrangement links TRBV21-1 to TRBJ2-1; TRBD2 was called by the table and not checked on the DNA. TRBV21-1 is a pseudogene. The CDR3 covers 13 residues. The CDR3 loop reads CASSKVPRYEQFF. The DNA of the CDR3 is TGTGCCAGCAGCAAAGTTCCTAGGTACGAGCAGTTCTTC.

The V call is TRBV6-5, the J call TRBJ2-1; 8 bases line up with TRBD2. Germline-derived CDR1 and CDR2 are MNHEY and SVGAGI. The CDR3 has 13 residues. V shed 8 bases, J shed 9 bases, and the junction held 9 bases outside the gene matches. CDR3 loop: CASGRPGLVEQFF. Written as DNA, the CDR3 is TGTGCCAGCGGACGACCGGGACTAGTTGAGCAGTTCTTC.

This clone was found a few times. The chain has TRBV19 and TRBJ1-1, with D uncertain. Trimming stripped 9 bases from V and 1 base from J, with 9 bases between. CDR3 length: 12 amino acids. The germline CDR1 and CDR2 sequences are LNHDA and SQIVND (reference sequence). CDR3 in amino acids: CASSRTNTEAFF. The CDR3 DNA reads as TGTGCCAGCTCCCGAACGAACACTGAAGCTTTCTTT.

This clone was picked up a small number of times. The rearrangement uses TRBV27 and TRBJ1-2; 7 nucleotides align to TRBD1. This CDR3 has 12 amino acids. Germline CDR1 reads MNHEY; CDR2 reads SMNVEV (reference sequence). Trimming removed 8 bases from V and 4 bases from J; junction bases left unmatched: 4. Written as DNA, the CDR3 is TGTGCCAGCTGGGACAGTTCCTATGGCTACACCTTC. As protein: CASWDSSYGYTF.

This rearrangement joins TRBV7-8 to TRBJ2-7; D may be TRBD1 (6 bases). The CDR3 consists of 13 residues. The ends were cut back, 7 bases at V and 5 bases at J, with 15 bases in the middle. Germline lookup yields CDR1 SGHVS and CDR2 FQNEAQ. The CDR3 bases are TGTGCCAGCAAAACCGGGACATCTCACGAGCAGTACTTC. It is translated as CASKTGTSHEQYF.

This chain connects TRBV27 to TRBJ1-1; D ambiguous. Looked up from germline, CDR1 is MNHEY and CDR2 is SMNVEV (reference sequence). V was shortened by 3 bases and J by 4 bases, with 24 bases between the two germline ends. This CDR3 has 18 residues. The CDR3 spells CASSLEGYVGNEVTEAFF. CDR3 coding DNA: TGTGCCAGCAGTTTGGAAGGGTACGTAGGAAATGAGGTCACTGAAGCTTTCTTT.

The chain couples TRBV9 to TRBJ1-1, with 8 bases lining up with TRBD1. Germline V CDR1 and CDR2: SGDLS, YYNGEE. J was trimmed by 4 bases and V by 0 bases; bases with no gene match: 5. CDR3 length: 15 amino acids. CDR3: CASSVVGQGFTEAFF. CDR3 in DNA: TGTGCCAGCAGCGTAGTAGGACAGGGATTCACTGAAGCTTTCTTT.

This chain connects TRBV27 to TRBJ1-1, with D tentatively TRBD1 (6 bases). The CDR3 contains 14 residues. In germline, CDR1 is MNHEY, CDR2 SMNVEV (reference sequence). V lost 3 bases and J 5 bases, leaving 13 bases between the germline ends. CDR3 in amino acids: CASSLKGDGTEAFF. The CDR3 nucleotides read TGTGCCAGCAGTTTGAAGGGGGACGGGACTGAAGCTTTCTTT.

The chain combines TRBV7-9 with TRBJ2-7; no clear D. The CDR3 runs to 15 residues. Germline V gene data show CDR1 as SEHNR and CDR2 as FQNEAQ (reference sequence). The germline V and J ends were trimmed by 1 base and 3 bases, with 13 bases remaining between them. CDR3 sequence reads: CASSLGLPQFYEQYF. Written as DNA, the CDR3 is TGTGCCAGCAGCTTAGGTTTACCACAGTTCTACGAGCAGTACTTC. Complete variable domain (other parts from reference TRBV7-9 and TRBJ2-7): DTGVSQNPRHKITKRGQNVTFRCDPISEHNRLYWYRQTLGQGPEFLTYFQNEAQLEKSRLLSDRFSAERPKGSFSTLEIQRTEQGDSAMYLCASSLGLPQFYEQYFGPGTRLTVT.